What follows are 9 T cell receptor beta chains derived from one specimen sequenced in a study of blood T cell repertoires in COVID-19. Sequenced by immunoSEQ multiplex PCR; TCRdb stores in-frame clones only, minus some. The data show about 150,000 clones, more than 70% seen once. Sequencing was done on a sample of peripheral blood. The receptor set was obtained from a human donor in a cohort sampled during active COVID-19.

The chain carries TRBV4-1 and TRBJ2-1; no definite D call. From germline, CDR1 is MGHRA and CDR2 YSYEKL. Deletions cut 0 bases from V and 2 bases from J, with 11 bases between. The CDR3 length is 16 residues. The CDR3 protein is CASSQDTRDTYNEQFF. DNA of the CDR3: TGCGCCAGCAGCCAAGATACTCGCGATACCTACAATGAGCAGTTCTTC.

V usage is TRBV28 and J usage is TRBJ2-1, with 7 bases lining up with TRBD2. Germline CDR1 MDHEN, CDR2 SYDVKM. Trimming cost V 8 bases and J 12 bases; bases outside gene matches: 16. CDR3 length: 14 residues. CDR3 bases: TGTGCCAGCGTTATGCGTGGGAGGGAGCCTCGGCAGTTCTTC. Its protein product is CASVMRGREPRQFF.

This chain connects TRBV19 to TRBJ1-2, with 8 bases that match TRBD1. The CDR3 sequence is 14 residues long. Trimming at V came to 3 bases and at J to 8 bases, leaving 8 bases not matched to a gene. Looked up from germline, CDR1 is LNHDA and CDR2 is SQIVND (reference sequence). CDR3 nucleotides: TGTGCCAGTAGTATCGGACAGGGTCGGTGGGGCTACACCTTC. This gives the protein CASSIGQGRWGYTF.

The rearrangement uses TRBV7-9 and TRBJ1-1; 8 positions agree with TRBD1. V lost 5 bases to trimming and J lost 0 bases; unmatched junction nucleotides: 17. Per germline, CDR1 SEHNR and CDR2 FQNEAQ (reference sequence). The CDR3 has 19 residues. CDR3 protein: CASSVDREPLRIMNTEAFF. CDR3 nucleotides: TGTGCCAGCAGCGTGGACAGGGAACCCCTGAGAATAATGAACACTGAAGCTTTCTTT.

The V and J genes are TRBV5-1 and TRBJ1-3; no definite D call. CDR3 length equals 15 residues. Germline loops: CDR1 SGHRS, CDR2 YFSETQ. V lost 1 base and J lost 2, with 10 bases in between. The CDR3 loop reads CASSLTAMAGNTIYF. The CDR3 bases are TGCGCCAGCAGCTTGACAGCCATGGCTGGAAACACCATATATTTT.

The V call is TRBV4-1, the J call TRBJ1-5, with D hard to call. The CDR3 has 14 residues. Germline CDR1 is MGHRA and CDR2 is YSYEKL. Trimming cost V 1 base and J 3 bases, with 7 bases left between them. DNA of the CDR3: TGCGCCAGCAGCCAAGTCCCAGACAATCAGCCCCAGCATTTT. Its protein product is CASSQVPDNQPQHF.

The count of this clone is one. The chain uses TRBV18 and TRBJ2-3, with 9 bases that match TRBD2. Looked up from germline, CDR1 is KGHSH and CDR2 is LQKENI. Germline trimming cut 1 base from V and 2 bases from J; bases unmatched to any gene: 10. This CDR3 contains 18 residues. The CDR3 spells CASSPQSGLAGTTDTQYF. The CDR3 coding sequence is TGTGCCAGCTCACCACAAAGCGGCCTAGCGGGGACCACAGATACGCAGTATTTT.

This clone showed up just a few times. This chain joins TRBV11-3 and TRBJ2-1; TRBD1 matches 8 bases. This CDR3 is 15 amino acids long. V gave up 1 base and J gave up 2 bases; unmatched junction bases: 1. The germline V gene has CDR1 SGHNT and CDR2 YENEEA. In DNA, the CDR3 is TGTGCCAGCAGCTTAGCGGGACAGGCCTACAATGAGCAGTTCTTC. It specifies CASSLAGQAYNEQFF.

The chain has TRBV5-6 and TRBJ1-6, with D unresolved. The CDR3 has 18 residues. Germline CDR1 SGHDT, CDR2 YYEEEE. The germline V and J ends were trimmed by 1 base and 3 bases, with 17 bases remaining between them. CDR3 amino acids: CASSLRGGGKNYNSPLHF. The CDR3 DNA sequence: TGTGCCAGCAGCTTGCGTGGTGGAGGGAAAAACTATAATTCACCCCTCCACTTT.